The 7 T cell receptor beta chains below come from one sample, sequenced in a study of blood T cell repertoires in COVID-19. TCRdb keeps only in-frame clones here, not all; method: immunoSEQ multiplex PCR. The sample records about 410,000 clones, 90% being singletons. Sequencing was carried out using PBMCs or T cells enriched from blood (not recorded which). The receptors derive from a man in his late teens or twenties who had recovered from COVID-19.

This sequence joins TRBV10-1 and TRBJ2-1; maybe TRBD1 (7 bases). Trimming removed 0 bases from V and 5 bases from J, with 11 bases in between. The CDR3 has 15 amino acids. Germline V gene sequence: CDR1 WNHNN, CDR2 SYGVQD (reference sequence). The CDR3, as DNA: TGCGCCAGCAGTGAGTCGCAGGGGGGTAACAATGAGCAGTTCTTC. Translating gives CASSESQGGNNEQFF.

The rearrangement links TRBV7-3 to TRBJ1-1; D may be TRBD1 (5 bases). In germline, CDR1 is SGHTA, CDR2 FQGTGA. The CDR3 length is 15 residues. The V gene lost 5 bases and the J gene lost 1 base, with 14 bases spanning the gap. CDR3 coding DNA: TGTGCCAGCAGCCTCAATCCGGGGGGGAACACTGAAGCTTTCTTT. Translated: CASSLNPGGNTEAFF.

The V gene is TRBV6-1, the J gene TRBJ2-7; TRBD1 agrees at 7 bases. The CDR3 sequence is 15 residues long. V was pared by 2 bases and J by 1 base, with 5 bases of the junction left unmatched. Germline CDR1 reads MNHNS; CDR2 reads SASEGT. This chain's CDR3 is CASSEFPTGSYEQYF. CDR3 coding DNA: TGTGCCAGCAGTGAATTCCCGACAGGGTCCTACGAGCAGTACTTC.

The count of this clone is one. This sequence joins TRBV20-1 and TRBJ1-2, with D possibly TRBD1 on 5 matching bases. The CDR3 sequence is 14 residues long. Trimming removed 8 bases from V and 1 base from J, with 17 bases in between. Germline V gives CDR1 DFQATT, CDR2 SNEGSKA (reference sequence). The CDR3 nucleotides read TGCAGTCCTACTGACGCGGGGCGTAACTATGGCTACACCTTC. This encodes CSPTDAGRNYGYTF.

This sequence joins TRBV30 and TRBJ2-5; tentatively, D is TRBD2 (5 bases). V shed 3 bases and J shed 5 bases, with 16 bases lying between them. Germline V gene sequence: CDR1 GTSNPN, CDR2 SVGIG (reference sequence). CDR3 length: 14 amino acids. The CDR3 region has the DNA TGTGCCTGGAGGCGTGTTCAGAGGGTGGAGACCCAGTACTTC. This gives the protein CAWRRVQRVETQYF.

CDR3 sequence (DNA): TGTGCCAGCAGTGAAGGGCGGAGCACTGAAGCTTTCTTT. Encoded protein: CASSEGRSTEAFF. The genes are TRBV6-1 and TRBJ1-1; D unresolved. Per germline, CDR1 MNHNS and CDR2 SASEGT. The ends were cut back, 1 base at V and 4 bases at J, with 7 bases in the middle. The CDR3 covers 13 residues.

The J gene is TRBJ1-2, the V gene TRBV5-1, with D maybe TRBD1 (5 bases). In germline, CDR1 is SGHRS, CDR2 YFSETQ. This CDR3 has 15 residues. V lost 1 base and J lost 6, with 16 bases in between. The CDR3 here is CASSLTGPKPDGYTF. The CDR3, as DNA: TGCGCCAGCAGCTTGACAGGCCCCAAACCTGATGGCTACACCTTC.